These 10 T cell receptor beta chains originate from one sample sequenced in a study of blood T cell repertoires in COVID-19. TCRdb keeps only in-frame clones here, not all; method: immunoSEQ multiplex PCR. The sample carries approximately 140,000 clones, about 90% recorded once. Sequencing was done on a sample of peripheral blood. Receptors were obtained from a man in his forties or fifties with active or convalescent COVID-19.

The genes are TRBV3-1 (or the pseudogene TRBV3-2) and TRBJ2-1; D remains ambiguous. From germline, CDR1 is LGHDT and CDR2 YNNKEL (reference sequence). With 4 bases removed from V and 0 bases from J, the gap between germline ends came to 10 bases. The CDR3 totals 15 residues. CDR3 bases: TGTGCCAGCAGCCCGACTTTCCTCTCCTACAATGAGCAGTTCTTC. The encoded protein is CASSPTFLSYNEQFF.

The rearrangement uses TRBV28 and TRBJ2-2; 10 bases map to TRBD2. CDR3 length: 14 amino acids. Germline lookup yields CDR1 MDHEN and CDR2 SYDVKM. Trimming at V came to 6 bases and at J to 7 bases, leaving 5 bases not matched to a gene. CDR3 DNA: TGTGCCAGCAGCCCTAGCGGGAGACACGGGGAGCTGTTTTTT. It is translated as CASSPSGRHGELFF.

Here the CDR3 DNA reads TGTGCCAGCTTGGGACCCGGACAGCGAAACACCATATATTTT. Translated: CASLGPGQRNTIYF. The chain recombines TRBV7-2 with TRBJ1-3; D might be TRBD1 (6 bases). Trimming took 8 bases from V and 5 from J, leaving 16 bases between them. This CDR3 spans 14 amino acids. Germline-derived CDR1 and CDR2 are SGHTA and FQGNSA.

The genes are TRBV9 and TRBJ2-7, with TRBD2 identical over 11 bases. The CDR3 totals 14 residues. With 4 bases clipped from V and 3 bases from J, the junction kept 3 bases outside the gene matches. Germline V CDR1 and CDR2: SGDLS, YYNGEE. CDR3 DNA: TGTGCCAGCAGCCCCGGGACTAGCGGCTACGAGCAGTACTTC. The encoded protein is CASSPGTSGYEQYF.

This chain connects TRBV7-9 to TRBJ1-5; possible D gene TRBD1, 5 bases. The V end lost 5 bases, the J end lost 3 bases, and 20 bases lay between the germline ends. Per germline, CDR1 SEHNR and CDR2 FQNEAQ (reference sequence). This CDR3 has 17 residues. CDR3 coding DNA: TGTGCCAGCAGCCTCCGGGGCCCCGGGGGACCCAATCAGCCCCAGCATTTT. Residues: CASSLRGPGGPNQPQHF. Complete variable domain (other parts from reference TRBV7-9 and TRBJ1-5): DTGVSQNPRHKITKRGQNVTFRCDPISEHNRLYWYRQTLGQGPEFLTYFQNEAQLEKSRLLSDRFSAERPKGSFSTLEIQRTEQGDSAMYLCASSLRGPGGPNQPQHFGDGTRLSIL.

The chain is built from TRBV6-6 and TRBJ1-1; 8 bases map to TRBD1. Trimming took 6 bases from V and 5 from J; bases not matched to a gene: 5. Looked up from germline, CDR1 is MNHNY and CDR2 is SVGAGI (reference sequence). The length of the CDR3 is 13 residues. The CDR3 protein is CASRDRGGTEAFF. CDR3 bases: TGTGCCAGCAGAGACAGGGGAGGAACTGAAGCTTTCTTT.

This sequence joins TRBV7-9 and TRBJ1-4; TRBD1 aligns across 10 bases. The germline V gene encodes CDR1 SEHNR and CDR2 FQNEAQ (reference sequence). V was pared by 5 bases and J by 8 bases, with 8 bases of the junction left unmatched. The CDR3 is made up of 15 amino acids. The CDR3 is CASSPRTGGEEKLFF. The CDR3 DNA sequence: TGTGCCAGCAGCCCTAGGACAGGGGGGGAAGAAAAACTGTTTTTT.

The gene calls are TRBV28 and TRBJ1-1; D not certain. Trimming took 5 bases from V and 8 from J, leaving 18 bases between them. Germline V gene lookup returns CDR1 MDHEN and CDR2 SYDVKM. The CDR3 consists of 14 residues. CDR3 loop: CASSLRRALVEAFF. For the CDR3, the DNA is TGTGCCAGCAGTCTCAGACGAGCGCTTGTGGAAGCTTTCTTT.

The chain has TRBV9 and TRBJ2-3; 11 bases map to TRBD2. With V trimmed by 4 bases and J by 5 bases, 12 bases remained unmatched. The CDR3 extends over 17 amino acids. CDR1 SGDLS and CDR2 YYNGEE come from the germline V gene. CDR3 DNA sequence: TGTGCCAGCAGCCTTCGTGTAGCGGGAGGGCCTGGAGATACGCAGTATTTT. Protein product: CASSLRVAGGPGDTQYF.

V gene TRBV5-5 combines with J gene TRBJ2-6; D is unresolved. V was trimmed by 5 bases and J by 0 bases, leaving 9 bases between them. The CDR3 covers 15 residues. Germline-derived CDR1 and CDR2 are SGHKS and YYEKEE (reference sequence). This CDR3 is CASRLSFSGANVLTF. DNA for the CDR3: TGTGCCAGCAGACTAAGCTTCTCTGGGGCCAACGTCCTGACTTTC.